This T cell receptor beta chain was documented in a study of STAT3 mutations in large granular lymphocyte leukemia (dated by TCRdb to about 2019). In terms of the full investigation: In roughly half of the longitudinally sequenced T-LGLL patients, canonical activating STAT3 mutations were detected. As controls within the study, two patients with natural killer LGL leukemia were also sequenced longitudinally. One or more immunosuppressive therapy regimens were given to more than half of T-LGLL patients, and hematologic response was seen in around 36% of the treated patients. On average, sequencing was done at about 4.2 time points per patient, with the number of samplings ranging from 2 to 8. From an initial cohort of hundreds of LGL patients, roughly 17 representative T-LGLL cases were selected for longitudinal TCRbeta and STAT3 sequencing. Patients with T-cell large granular lymphocyte leukemia underwent serial deep sequencing of TCRbeta CDR3 and STAT3 to reconstruct clonal hierarchy and dynamics.

Findings and caveats that apply to the study as a whole: Persisting codominant clonotypes in some patients meant a small but highly pathogenic clone may have been missed. Linking therapy response to changes in TCR clonal burden was complicated by variable intervals between samplings and by differing treatment regimens. Several patients had a dominant TCR clone burden greater than the STAT3 mutant burden, which suggests that the STAT3 mutation arose secondarily within a clone that had already expanded. In 6 of 18 patients, TCR clonotype switching occurred after therapy, and every newly emerging clone was STAT3 wild type. At least one immunodominant TCRbeta clonotype was present in every T-LGLL patient, and multiple immunodominant subclonotypes appeared in about half of the T-LGLL patients. Because no samples were available when a clone first appeared, clonal expansion was inferred from samplings taken at other points.

Worth noting for this clone: Which antigen it targets is not known. No per-base quality is available; no much larger clone lies one base away.

DNA was extracted from blood mononuclear cells, with the same DNA used for both TCR and STAT3 sequencing. An Illumina MiSeq was used to sequence the TCRbeta libraries, yielding an average of approximately 41,000 productive templates per sample. Using multiplex PCR amplification, the immunoSEQ assay generated the TCRbeta CDR3 libraries. The paper's processing steps were these. Following a previously defined approach, repertoire diversity was calculated, and values close to 0 point to extremely monoclonal samples. TCRdb holds this immuneACCESS table with in-frame rearrangements only. Some clones are missing; in checked studies, unresolved V genes explain under half, and the rest has no known cause. V and J calls plus clone size are reproduced from that table; the DNA served to infer D and trimming. For this sample there are thousands of clones; around 75% appear just once. The ten top clones hold under 30% of the sample.

V is pruned by 4 bases and J by 3 bases, leaving 4 bases of the junction without a gene match. The cysteine opens and the phenylalanine closes a CDR3 of 14 amino acids. Here the CDR3 DNA is all that survives: 42 bases in frame from base 1. Reading the germline V gene gives CDR1 SGHRS and CDR2 YFSETQ. The rearranged chain carries TRBV5-1 and TRBJ1-2; 9 central bases correspond to TRBD1. This sequence was found in a woman aged 40 to 50 with T-cell large granular lymphocyte leukemia. Some clones in this sample may be carry-over from other donors' samples. The age is the age at diagnosis. Specimen: peripheral blood mononuclear cells. This receptor has the CDR3 CASSADRGDYGYTF. The DNA reads as follows: TGCGCCAGCAGCGCAGACAGGGGGGACTATGGCTACACCTTC.